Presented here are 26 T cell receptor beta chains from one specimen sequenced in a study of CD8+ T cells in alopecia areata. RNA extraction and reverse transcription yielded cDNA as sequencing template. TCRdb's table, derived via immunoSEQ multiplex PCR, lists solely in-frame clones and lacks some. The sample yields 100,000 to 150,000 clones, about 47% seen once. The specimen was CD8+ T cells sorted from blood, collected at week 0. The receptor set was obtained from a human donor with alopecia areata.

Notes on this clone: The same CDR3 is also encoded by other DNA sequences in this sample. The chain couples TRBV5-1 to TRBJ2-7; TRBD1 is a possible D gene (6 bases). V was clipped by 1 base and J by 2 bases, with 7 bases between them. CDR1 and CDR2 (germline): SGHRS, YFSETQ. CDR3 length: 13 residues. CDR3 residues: CASSLTGPYEQYF. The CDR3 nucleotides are TGCGCCAGCAGCTTGACAGGGCCCTACGAGCAGTACTTC.

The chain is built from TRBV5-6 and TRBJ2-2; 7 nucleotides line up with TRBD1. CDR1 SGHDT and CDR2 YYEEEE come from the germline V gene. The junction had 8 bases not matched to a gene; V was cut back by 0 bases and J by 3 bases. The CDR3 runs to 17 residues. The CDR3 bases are TGTGCCAGCAGCTTGGCCGGGCAGGGGGTCCACACCGGGGAGCTGTTTTTT. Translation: CASSLAGQGVHTGELFF. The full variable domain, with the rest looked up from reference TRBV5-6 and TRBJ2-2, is DAGVTQSPTHLIKTRGQQVTLRCSPKSGHDTVSWYQQALGQGPQFIFQYYEEEERQRGNFPDRFSGHQFPNYSSELNVNALLLGDSALYLCASSLAGQGVHTGELFFGEGSRLTVL.

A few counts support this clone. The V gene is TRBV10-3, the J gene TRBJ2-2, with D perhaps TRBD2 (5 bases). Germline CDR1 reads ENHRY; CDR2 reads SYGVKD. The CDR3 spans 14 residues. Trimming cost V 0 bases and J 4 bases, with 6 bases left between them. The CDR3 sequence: CAISESGSTGELFF. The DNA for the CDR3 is TGTGCCATCAGTGAGTCAGGGAGCACCGGGGAGCTGTTTTTT.

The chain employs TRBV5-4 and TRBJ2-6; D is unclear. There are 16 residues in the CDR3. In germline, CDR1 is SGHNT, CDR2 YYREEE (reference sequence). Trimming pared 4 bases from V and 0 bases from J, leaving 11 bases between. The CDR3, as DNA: TGTGCCAGCAGCCAAGATACCTCCTCTGGGGCCAACGTCCTGACTTTC. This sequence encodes CASSQDTSSGANVLTF.

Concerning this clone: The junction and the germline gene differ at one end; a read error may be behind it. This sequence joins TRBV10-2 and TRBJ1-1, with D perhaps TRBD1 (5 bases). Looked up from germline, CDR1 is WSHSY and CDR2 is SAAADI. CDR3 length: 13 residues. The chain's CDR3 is CASSEEGNSEAFF. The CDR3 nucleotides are TGCGCCAGCAGTGAAGAGGGGAACAGTGAAGCTTTCTTT.

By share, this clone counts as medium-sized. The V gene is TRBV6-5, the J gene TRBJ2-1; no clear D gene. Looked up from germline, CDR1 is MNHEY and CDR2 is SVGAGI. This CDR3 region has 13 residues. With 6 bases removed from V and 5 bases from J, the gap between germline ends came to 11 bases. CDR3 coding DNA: TGTGCCAGCAGCCGGTCGGAAAACAATGAGCAGTTCTTC. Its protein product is CASSRSENNEQFF.

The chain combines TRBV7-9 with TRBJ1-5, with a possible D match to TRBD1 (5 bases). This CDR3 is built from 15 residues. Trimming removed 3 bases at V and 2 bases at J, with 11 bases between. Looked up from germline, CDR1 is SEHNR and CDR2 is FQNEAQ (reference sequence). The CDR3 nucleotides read TGTGCCAGCAGCTTGGGGGTCGGAGGCAATCAGCCCCAGCATTTT. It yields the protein CASSLGVGGNQPQHF. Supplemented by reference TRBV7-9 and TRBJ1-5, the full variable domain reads DTGVSQNPRHKITKRGQNVTFRCDPISEHNRLYWYRQTLGQGPEFLTYFQNEAQLEKSRLLSDRFSAERPKGSFSTLEIQRTEQGDSAMYLCASSLGVGGNQPQHFGDGTRLSIL.

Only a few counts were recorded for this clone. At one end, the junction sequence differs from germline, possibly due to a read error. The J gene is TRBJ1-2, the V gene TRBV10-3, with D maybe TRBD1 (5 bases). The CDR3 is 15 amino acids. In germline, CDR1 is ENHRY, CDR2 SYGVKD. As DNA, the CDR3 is TGTGCCAGCAGTGAAGCATGGGGCGTGAACTATGGCTACACCTTC. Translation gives CASSEAWGVNYGYTF.

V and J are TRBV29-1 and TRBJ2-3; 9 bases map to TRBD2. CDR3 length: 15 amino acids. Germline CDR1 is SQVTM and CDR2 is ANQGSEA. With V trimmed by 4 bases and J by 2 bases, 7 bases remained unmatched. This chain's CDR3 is CSVGAGTSYTDTQYF. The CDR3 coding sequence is TGCAGCGTTGGGGCCGGGACTAGCTACACAGATACGCAGTATTTT.

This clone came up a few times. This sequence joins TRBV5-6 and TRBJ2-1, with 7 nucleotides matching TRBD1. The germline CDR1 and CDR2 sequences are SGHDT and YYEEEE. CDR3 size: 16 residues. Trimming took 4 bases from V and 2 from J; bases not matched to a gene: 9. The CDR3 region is CASSLWTGQTYNEQFF. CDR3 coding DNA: TGTGCCAGCAGCCTCTGGACAGGCCAAACCTACAATGAGCAGTTCTTC.

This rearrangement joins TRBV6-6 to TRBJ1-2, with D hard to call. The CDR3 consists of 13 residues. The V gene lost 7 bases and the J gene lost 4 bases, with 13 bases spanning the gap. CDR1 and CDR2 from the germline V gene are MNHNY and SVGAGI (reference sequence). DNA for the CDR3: TGTGCCAGCACCCCGGACGGGATCTATGGCTACACCTTC. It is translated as CASTPDGIYGYTF.

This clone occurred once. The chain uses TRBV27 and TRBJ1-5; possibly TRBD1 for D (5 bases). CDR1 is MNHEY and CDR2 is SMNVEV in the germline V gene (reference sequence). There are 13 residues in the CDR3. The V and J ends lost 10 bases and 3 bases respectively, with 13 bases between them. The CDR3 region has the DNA TGTGCCACGCAGGGTAAGGCCAATCAGCCCCAGCATTTT. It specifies CATQGKANQPQHF.

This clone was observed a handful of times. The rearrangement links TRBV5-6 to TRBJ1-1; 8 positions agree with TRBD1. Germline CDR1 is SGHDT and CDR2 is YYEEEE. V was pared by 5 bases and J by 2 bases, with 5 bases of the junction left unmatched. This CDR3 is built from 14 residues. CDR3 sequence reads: CASRDDRGNTEAFF. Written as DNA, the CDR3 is TGTGCCAGCAGAGACGACAGGGGCAACACTGAAGCTTTCTTT.

CDR3 in amino acids: CASSSRTYTEAFF. In DNA form, the CDR3 reads TGCGCCAGCAGTTCCCGGACCTACACTGAAGCTTTCTTT. The rearrangement uses TRBV5-1 and TRBJ1-1; D is uncertain. Trimming took off 5 bases at V and 3 bases at J, with 11 bases between the two ends. Germline V CDR1 and CDR2: SGHRS, YFSETQ. The CDR3 spans 13 residues.

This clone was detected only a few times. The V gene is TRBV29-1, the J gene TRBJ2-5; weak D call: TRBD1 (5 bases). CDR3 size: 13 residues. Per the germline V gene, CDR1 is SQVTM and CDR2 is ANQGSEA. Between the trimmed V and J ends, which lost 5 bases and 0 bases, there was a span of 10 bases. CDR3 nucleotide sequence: TGCAGCGTTCCCCAGGACAACCAAGAGACCCAGTACTTC. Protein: CSVPQDNQETQYF.

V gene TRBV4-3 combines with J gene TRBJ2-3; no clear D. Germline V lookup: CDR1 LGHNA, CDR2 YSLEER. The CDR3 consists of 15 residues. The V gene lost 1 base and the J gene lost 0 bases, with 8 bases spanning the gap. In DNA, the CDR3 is TGCGCCAGCAGCCAAGGGGTTTCTAGCACAGATACGCAGTATTTT. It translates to CASSQGVSSTDTQYF.

In DNA form, the CDR3 reads TGTGCCAGCAGCTTAGGCGAGCCTCAGCCCCAGCATTTT. Translated: CASSLGEPQPQHF. The chain combines TRBV7-9 with TRBJ1-5; no clear D. The V gene's germline CDR1 is SEHNR and CDR2 FQNEAQ (reference sequence). The CDR3 contains 13 residues. Trimming stripped 1 base from V and 6 bases from J, with 7 bases between.

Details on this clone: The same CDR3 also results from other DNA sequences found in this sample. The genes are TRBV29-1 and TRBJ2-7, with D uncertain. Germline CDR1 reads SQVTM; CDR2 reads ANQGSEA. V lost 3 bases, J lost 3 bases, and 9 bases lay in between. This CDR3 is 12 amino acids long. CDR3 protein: CSVEEGNYEQYF. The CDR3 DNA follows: TGCAGCGTTGAGGAAGGTAACTACGAGCAGTACTTC.

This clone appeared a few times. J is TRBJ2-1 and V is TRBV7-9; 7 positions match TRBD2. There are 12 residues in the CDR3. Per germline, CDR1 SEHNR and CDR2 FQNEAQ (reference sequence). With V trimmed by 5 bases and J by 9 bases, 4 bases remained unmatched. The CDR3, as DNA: TGTGCCAGCAGCATCGGCGGGGGTGAGCAGTTCTTC. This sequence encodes CASSIGGGEQFF.

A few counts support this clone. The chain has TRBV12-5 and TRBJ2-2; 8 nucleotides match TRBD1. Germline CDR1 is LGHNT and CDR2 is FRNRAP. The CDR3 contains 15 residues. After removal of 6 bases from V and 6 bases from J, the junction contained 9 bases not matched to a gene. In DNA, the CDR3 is TGTGCTAGTGGGACAGGGGTTAATCGTCCCGGGGAGCTGTTTTTT. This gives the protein CASGTGVNRPGELFF.

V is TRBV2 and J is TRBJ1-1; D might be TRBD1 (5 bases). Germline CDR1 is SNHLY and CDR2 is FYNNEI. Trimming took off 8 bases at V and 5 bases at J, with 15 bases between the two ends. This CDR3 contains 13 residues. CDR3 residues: CASRDGPGTEAFF. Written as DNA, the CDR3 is TGTGCCAGCCGGGACGGGCCTGGTACTGAAGCTTTCTTT.

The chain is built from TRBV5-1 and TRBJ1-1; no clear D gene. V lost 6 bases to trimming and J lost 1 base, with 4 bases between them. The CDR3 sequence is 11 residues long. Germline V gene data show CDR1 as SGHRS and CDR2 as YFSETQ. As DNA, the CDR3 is TGCGCCAGCACCAAGAACACTGAAGCTTTCTTT. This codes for CASTKNTEAFF.

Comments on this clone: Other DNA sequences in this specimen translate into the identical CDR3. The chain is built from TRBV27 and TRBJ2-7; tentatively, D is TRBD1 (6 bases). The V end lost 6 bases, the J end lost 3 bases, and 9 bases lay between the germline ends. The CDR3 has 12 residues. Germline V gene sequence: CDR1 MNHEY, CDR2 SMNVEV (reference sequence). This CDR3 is CASSPTGYEQYF. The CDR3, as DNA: TGTGCCAGCAGCCCGACAGGCTACGAGCAGTACTTC.

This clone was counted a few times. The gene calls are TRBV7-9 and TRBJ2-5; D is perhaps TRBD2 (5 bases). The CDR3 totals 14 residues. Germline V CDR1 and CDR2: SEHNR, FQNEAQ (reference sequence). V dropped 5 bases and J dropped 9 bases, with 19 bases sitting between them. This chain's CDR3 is CASSPVQDPGAQYF. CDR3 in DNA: TGTGCCAGCAGCCCTGTCCAAGATCCCGGGGCCCAGTACTTC. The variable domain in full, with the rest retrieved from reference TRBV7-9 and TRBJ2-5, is DTGVSQNPRHKITKRGQNVTFRCDPISEHNRLYWYRQTLGQGPEFLTYFQNEAQLEKSRLLSDRFSAERPKGSFSTLEIQRTEQGDSAMYLCASSPVQDPGAQYFGPGTRLLVL.

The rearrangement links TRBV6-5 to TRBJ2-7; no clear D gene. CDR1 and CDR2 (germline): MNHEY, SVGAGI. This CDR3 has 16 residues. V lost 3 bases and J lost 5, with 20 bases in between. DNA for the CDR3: TGTGCCAGCAGTTATGGGTTGATAAAGGGCGGCCACGAGCAGTACTTC. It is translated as CASSYGLIKGGHEQYF.

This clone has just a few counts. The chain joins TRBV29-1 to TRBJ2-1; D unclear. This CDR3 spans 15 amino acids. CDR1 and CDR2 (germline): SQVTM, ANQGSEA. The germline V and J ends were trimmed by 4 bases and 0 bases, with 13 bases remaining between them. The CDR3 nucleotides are TGCAGCGTTGGAGGTCTTGTTAGCTCCTACAATGAGCAGTTCTTC. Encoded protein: CSVGGLVSSYNEQFF.